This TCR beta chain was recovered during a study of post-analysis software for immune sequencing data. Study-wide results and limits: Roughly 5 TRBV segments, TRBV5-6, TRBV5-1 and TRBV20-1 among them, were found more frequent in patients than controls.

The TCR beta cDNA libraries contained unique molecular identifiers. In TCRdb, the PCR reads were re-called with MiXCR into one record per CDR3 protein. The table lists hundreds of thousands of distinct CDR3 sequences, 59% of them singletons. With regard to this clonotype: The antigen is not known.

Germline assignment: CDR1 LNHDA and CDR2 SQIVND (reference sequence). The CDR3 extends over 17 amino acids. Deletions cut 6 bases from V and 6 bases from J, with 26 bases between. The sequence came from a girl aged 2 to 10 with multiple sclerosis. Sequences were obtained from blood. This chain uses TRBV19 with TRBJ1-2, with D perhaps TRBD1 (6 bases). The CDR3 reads CASSHYYFDRLGHGYTF. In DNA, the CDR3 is TGTGCCAGTAGCCATTATTACTTCGACAGGCTAGGACATGGCTACACCTTC. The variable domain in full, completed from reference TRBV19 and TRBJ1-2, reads DGGITQSPKYLFRKEGQNVTLSCEQNLNHDAMYWYRQDPGQGLRLIYYSQIVNDFQKGDIAEGYSVSREKKESFPLTVTSAQKNPTAFYLCASSHYYFDRLGHGYTFGSGTRLTVV.